A single sample gave rise to the 10 T cell receptor beta chains below, sequenced in a study of CD8+ T cells in alopecia areata (dated by TCRdb to between 2018 and 2020). Receptors were amplified or captured by the immunoSEQ multiplex PCR assay. RNA was extracted from all samples and reverse transcribed into cDNA as template for TCR sequencing. TCRdb obtained this table from immuneACCESS and retained in-frame rearrangements with V and J assigned. These tables miss some clones; where compared with another copy, unresolved V genes account for less than half of the shortfall, and the remainder is unexplained. Here the sample has 180,000 or so clones; 53% occur a single time. Jointly, the top ten make up more than 10% of the sample. The sample's time point label is to be understood as: 24 weeks on oral tofacitinib. The treatment or condition label corresponds to: oral pan-JAK inhibitor, 5-10 mg twice daily.

Material: CD8+ T cells sorted from blood, obtained at week 24, from a patient treated with tofacitinib. The receptors shown here come from a human donor with alopecia areata.

The V call is TRBV11-2, the J call TRBJ2-2, with a tentative D call TRBD1 (5 bases). The CDR3 sequence is 13 residues long. Deletions cut 8 bases from V and 4 bases from J, with 11 bases between. Germline CDR1 reads SGHAT; CDR2 reads FQNNGV. The CDR3 DNA reads as TGTGCCAGCGGTCAGGGATCCACCGGGGAGCTGTTTTTT. This sequence encodes CASGQGSTGELFF.

In nucleotides, the CDR3 is TGCGCCAGCAGCCAGTGGGACAGGGGATCCTACGAGCAGTACTTC. It translates to CASSQWDRGSYEQYF. The V and J genes are TRBV4-1 and TRBJ2-7; 10 bases match TRBD1. Germline values: CDR1 MGHRA, CDR2 YSYEKL. The CDR3 extends over 15 amino acids. J gave up 1 base and V 3 bases, and 3 bases lay outside the gene matches.

The chain combines TRBV2 with TRBJ1-1; D unclear. CDR3 length: 13 residues. CDR1 SNHLY and CDR2 FYNNEI come from the germline V gene. V was cut by 7 bases and J by 0 bases, with 9 bases left in between. Here the CDR3 reads CASKLEVNTEAFF. For the CDR3, the DNA is TGTGCCAGCAAACTGGAGGTGAACACTGAAGCTTTCTTT. The full variable domain, in which reference TRBV2 and TRBJ1-1 provide the parts outside the CDR3, is EPEVTQTPSHQVTQMGQEVILRCVPISNHLYFYWYRQILGQKVEFLVSFYNNEISEKSEIFDDQFSVERPDGSNFTLKIRSTKLEDSAMYFCASKLEVNTEAFFGQGTRLTVV.

This clone was seen only a few times. V gene TRBV20-1 combines with J gene TRBJ2-3; no reliable D call. The germline gives CDR1 DFQATT, CDR2 SNEGSKA (reference sequence). V lost 4 bases, J lost 3 bases, and 5 bases lay in between. CDR3 length equals 11 residues. CDR3 sequence reads: CSAIGTDTQYF. DNA for the CDR3: TGCAGTGCTATAGGTACAGATACGCAGTATTTT.

The V and J genes are TRBV15 and TRBJ1-4; TRBD1 might be the D (5 bases). The CDR3 is 16 amino acids. Deletions cut 4 bases from V and 10 bases from J, with 22 bases between. The V gene's germline CDR1 is LNHNV and CDR2 YYDKDF (reference sequence). CDR3 sequence: CATSISRDLSSAKLFF. DNA for the CDR3: TGTGCCACCAGCATCTCCCGGGACTTGTCGAGTGCAAAACTGTTTTTT.

V usage is TRBV6-5 and J usage is TRBJ2-1, with 7 bases lining up with TRBD1. Per germline, CDR1 MNHEY and CDR2 SVGAGI. V trimming: 6 bases; J trimming: 13 bases; junction bases outside the gene matches: 9. This CDR3 spans 12 amino acids. The chain's CDR3 is CASSSGQRIQFF. The DNA for the CDR3 is TGTGCCAGCAGCTCGGGACAGAGGATTCAGTTCTTC.

The V and J genes are TRBV30 and TRBJ1-1; TRBD1 might be the D (6 bases). Germline CDR1 is GTSNPN and CDR2 is SVGIG (reference sequence). The CDR3 is 12 amino acids. The ends were cut back, 0 bases at V and 8 bases at J, with 10 bases in the middle. CDR3 sequence reads: CAWSVKGDEAFF. CDR3 nucleotides: TGTGCCTGGAGTGTCAAGGGGGACGAAGCTTTCTTT.

This clone was picked up one time. The chain recombines TRBV30 with TRBJ2-7, with unresolved D. The CDR3 has 12 amino acids. The ends were cut back, 3 bases at V and 2 bases at J, with 8 bases in the middle. In germline, CDR1 is GTSNPN, CDR2 SVGIG (reference sequence). The CDR3 loop reads CAWSTQTYEQYF. The CDR3 nucleotides read TGTGCCTGGAGCACACAAACCTACGAGCAGTACTTC.

The sample holds a few counts of this clone. The chain employs TRBV4-2 and TRBJ2-5; 8 bases match TRBD2. The CDR3 contains 14 residues. The ends lost 5 bases at V and 6 bases at J; junction bases unmatched: 8. The germline V gene encodes CDR1 LGHNA and CDR2 YNFKEQ. This CDR3 is CASSLSGGRKTQYF. The CDR3 coding sequence is TGTGCCAGCAGCTTGAGCGGGGGCAGAAAGACCCAGTACTTC.

This clone came up a few times. The V and J genes are TRBV14 and TRBJ2-1, with a tentative D call TRBD1 (5 bases). V was pared by 3 bases and J by 6 bases, with 9 bases between. The CDR3 loop spans 13 amino acids. The germline CDR1 and CDR2 sequences are SGHDN and FVKESK. The chain's CDR3 is CASSQGRRNEQFF. DNA of the CDR3: TGTGCCAGCAGCCAGGGGCGACGCAATGAGCAGTTCTTC.